The clone carrying this T cell receptor beta chain was picked up a small number of times. Its antigen is undetermined. The entry originates in a study of cytomegalovirus exposure and HLA in healthy donors. Study findings and constraints: TCR beta sequences reportedly predicted most subjects' HLA-A and HLA-B alleles accurately. The authors considered a cluster of highly shared sequence variants likely to be a sequencing artifact.

The study ran its PCR with 60 Vbeta and 13 Jbeta primers. Using immunoSEQ multiplex PCR, the repertoire was profiled, and TCRdb retains in-frame clones only, with some absent. The sample has approximately 190,000 clones, over 75% seen once. Unrecorded immune exposures were likely, despite nominal health at sampling. The origin of this receptor is a man aged 40-50 years in good health and CMV-seropositive. The sample consisted of PBMCs.

The DNA of the CDR3 is TGTGCCAGCAGCTCAGTGCGGGGCTCCTACAATGAGCAGTTCTTC. It is translated as CASSSVRGSYNEQFF. The chain couples TRBV7-3 to TRBJ2-1; weak D call: TRBD2 (6 bases). V was cut by 4 bases and J by 0 bases, with 10 bases left in between. Germline lookup yields CDR1 SGHTA and CDR2 FQGTGA. The CDR3 runs 15 residues.